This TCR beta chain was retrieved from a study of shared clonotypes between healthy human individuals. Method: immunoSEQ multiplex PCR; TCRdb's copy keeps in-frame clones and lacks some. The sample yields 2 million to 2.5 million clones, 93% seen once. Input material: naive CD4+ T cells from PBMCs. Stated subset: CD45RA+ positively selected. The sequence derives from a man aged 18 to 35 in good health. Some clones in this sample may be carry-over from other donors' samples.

Written as DNA, the CDR3 is TGTGCCTGGAGAAAGGGGGTAGTTGCAACTAATGAAAAACTGTTTTTT. This gives the protein CAWRKGVVATNEKLFF. The genes are TRBV30 and TRBJ1-4; tentatively, D is TRBD1 (6 bases). Trimming stripped 3 bases from V and 0 bases from J, with 14 bases between. From germline, CDR1 is GTSNPN and CDR2 SVGIG (reference sequence). The CDR3 loop spans 16 amino acids.